A single sample is the source of the 21 T cell receptor beta chains below, sequenced in a study of vaccination and CD4 T cells after COVID-19. These receptors have no identified antigens. The treatment was: approximately 9-day PBMC culture with coronavirus spike peptide pools or control peptides (ViraFEST assay). CD4+ T cells that came from the unexposed donor were collected before the COVID-19 pandemic (2011-2018). The Oncomine TCR Beta short-read assay sequenced DNA from cultured CD4+ T cells. MiXCR was run by TCRdb on the PCR reads, yielding one entry per CDR3 protein. The table records about 7,000 distinct CDR3 sequences, 25% to 35% of them present only once. Sequencing was carried out using CD4+ T cells from blood, cultured in vitro. The receptor source for this set is a human donor in good health.

The chain uses TRBV21-1 and TRBJ2-2. TRBV21-1 represents a pseudogene. This CDR3 has 16 amino acids. The CDR3 loop is CASSHTVGGLSGELFF. CDR3 DNA: TGTGCCAGCAGCCACACAGTTGGCGGTCTAAGCGGGGAGCTGTTTTTT.

A few counts support this clonotype. The J gene is TRBJ1-6, the V gene TRBV6-1; 7 positions agree with TRBD1. The CDR3 covers 12 residues. In germline, CDR1 is MNHNS, CDR2 SASEGT. V shed 8 bases, J shed 5 bases, and the junction held 0 bases outside the gene matches. CDR3 region: CASDRDNSPLHF. CDR3 sequence (DNA): TGTGCCAGCGACAGGGATAATTCACCCCTCCACTTT.

Here the CDR3 reads CASSLTSVFTDTQYF. The CDR3, as DNA: TGCGCCAGCAGCTTGACTAGCGTATTCACAGATACGCAGTATTTT. V and J are TRBV5-1 and TRBJ2-3; 7 nucleotides line up with TRBD2. The V gene's germline CDR1 is SGHRS and CDR2 YFSETQ. This CDR3 spans 15 amino acids. V shed 1 base and J 2 bases; nucleotides not matched to a gene: 4.

About this clonotype itself: Since no conserved phenylalanine or tryptophan closes the CDR3, a read error is the likely cause. The chain links TRBV20-1 to TRBJ2-7, with D tentatively TRBD1 (6 bases). There are 13 residues in the CDR3. The V and J ends lost 6 bases and 1 base respectively, with 13 bases between them. The germline gives CDR1 DFQATT, CDR2 SNEGSKA (reference sequence). This CDR3 reads CSADSGQSYEQYS. Written as DNA, the CDR3 is TGCAGTGCGGATTCTGGACAGTCCTACGAGCAGTACTCC.

This clonotype appeared a few times. The chain employs TRBV11-3 and TRBJ2-1; possible D gene TRBD2, 5 bases. This CDR3 is 13 amino acids long. Germline CDR1 and CDR2: SGHNT and YENEEA. V was pared by 5 bases and J by 9 bases, with 14 bases between. CDR3 sequence reads: CASSLTIEGEQFF. The CDR3 DNA is TGTGCCAGCAGCCTAACTATTGAGGGTGAGCAGTTCTTC.

The chain combines TRBV19 with TRBJ1-4; 7 nucleotides line up with TRBD1. Per the germline V gene, CDR1 is LNHDA and CDR2 is SQIVND (reference sequence). CDR3 length: 13 residues. Unmatched junction bases numbered 4, after V lost 4 bases and J lost 8 bases. This CDR3 reads CASSNRGIEKLFF. DNA for the CDR3: TGTGCCAGTAGTAACAGGGGAATCGAAAAACTGTTTTTT.

V is TRBV11-2 and J is TRBJ1-2; 9 nucleotides match TRBD1. Trimming took 1 base from V and 6 from J; bases not matched to a gene: 12. The CDR3 spans 17 residues. Germline CDR1 SGHAT, CDR2 FQNNGV. The CDR3 is CASSLGDRVTPSHGYTF. In DNA, the CDR3 is TGTGCCAGCAGCTTAGGGGACAGGGTCACCCCATCTCATGGCTACACCTTC. Using reference TRBV11-2 and TRBJ1-2 for the parts outside the CDR3, the full variable domain is EAGVAQSPRYKIIEKRQSVAFWCNPISGHATLYWYQQILGQGPKLLIQFQNNGVVDDSQLPKDRFSAERLKGVDSTLKIQPAKLEDSAVYLCASSLGDRVTPSHGYTFGSGTRLTVV.

The chain is built from TRBV6-1 and TRBJ2-1; 9 nucleotides align to TRBD2. The CDR3 totals 15 residues. Losses at the gene ends were 2 bases for V and 1 base for J; bases not matched to a gene: 0. Germline V gives CDR1 MNHNS, CDR2 SASEGT. Here the CDR3 DNA reads TGTGCCAGCAGTGAACTAGCGGGGTCCTACAATGAGCAGTTCTTC. This translates into CASSELAGSYNEQFF.

V usage is TRBV11-2 and J usage is TRBJ2-2; D remains ambiguous. The CDR3 is 12 residues long. Deletions cut 3 bases from V and 5 bases from J, with 4 bases between. CDR1 is SGHAT, CDR2 FQNNGV, per germline. The CDR3 nucleotides read TGTGCCAGCAGCTTTGAAACCGGGGAGCTGTTTTTT. Translation: CASSFETGELFF.

The chain employs TRBV7-3 and TRBJ2-3; TRBD2 agrees at 11 bases. CDR3 size: 16 residues. Germline V gene sequence: CDR1 SGHTA, CDR2 FQGTGA. The V gene end was trimmed by 1 base and the J gene end by 1 base; junction bases not matched to a gene: 1. For the CDR3, the DNA is TGTGCCAGCAGCTTAAAACTAGCGGGGGGCACAGATACGCAGTATTTT. It yields the protein CASSLKLAGGTDTQYF.

CDR3 DNA sequence: TGTGCCACCAGCAGAGATAAAAGCGCAGATTCACCCCTCCACTTT. Translated, it gives CATSRDKSADSPLHF. The genes are TRBV15 and TRBJ1-6; D unresolved. The CDR3 is 15 amino acids. The germline gives CDR1 LNHNV, CDR2 YYDKDF (reference sequence). Trimming removed 0 bases from V and 8 bases from J, with 11 bases in between.

The rearrangement joins TRBV4-1 to TRBJ2-1; D might be TRBD1 (5 bases). Germline-derived CDR1 and CDR2 are MGHRA and YSYEKL. Trimming removed 1 base from V and 0 bases from J, with 10 bases in between. The CDR3 contains 16 residues. CDR3 amino acids: CASSQVDIVSYNEQFF. The DNA for the CDR3 is TGCGCCAGCAGCCAAGTGGACATTGTCTCCTACAATGAGCAGTTCTTC.

Sample share makes this clonotype medium-sized. The chain combines TRBV15 with TRBJ1-5, with D unresolved. Germline V lookup: CDR1 LNHNV, CDR2 YYDKDF (reference sequence). Trimming took off 0 bases at V and 7 bases at J, with 4 bases between the two ends. This CDR3 contains 12 residues. In DNA form, the CDR3 reads TGTGCCACCAGCAGAGATCAGCAGCCCCAGCATTTT. Amino acids: CATSRDQQPQHF. Supplemented by reference TRBV15 and TRBJ1-5, the full variable domain reads DAMVIQNPRYQVTQFGKPVTLSCSQTLNHNVMYWYQQKSSQAPKLLFHYYDKDFNNEADTPDNFQSRRPNTSFCFLDIRSPGLGDTAMYLCATSRDQQPQHFGDGTRLSIL.

This chain links TRBV10-3 with TRBJ1-2, with 8 bases lining up with TRBD1. The CDR3 totals 15 residues. Germline V CDR1 and CDR2: ENHRY, SYGVKD. V gave up 0 bases and J gave up 8 bases; unmatched junction bases: 8. The CDR3 loop is CAISESRAGGGGYTF. The CDR3, as DNA: TGTGCCATCAGTGAGTCCAGGGCAGGGGGCGGAGGCTACACCTTC.

This clonotype qualifies as medium-sized. The chain carries TRBV7-6 and TRBJ1-5; the D is unclear. Germline assignment: CDR1 SGHVS and CDR2 FNYEAQ. V lost 3 bases, J lost 7 bases, and 10 bases lay in between. The CDR3 sequence is 13 residues long. DNA for the CDR3: TGTGCCAGCAGCTTGGATTGGGAACAGCCCCAGCATTTT. Translation gives CASSLDWEQPQHF.

This clonotype qualifies as medium-sized (0.01 to 0.1%). The chain couples TRBV6-5 to TRBJ1-5; no definite D call. CDR3 length: 12 residues. Trimming shortened V by 4 bases and J by 11 bases, and 12 bases separated the two germline ends. Per germline, CDR1 MNHEY and CDR2 SVGAGI. The CDR3 sequence: CASSSPLGAQHF. CDR3 coding DNA: TGTGCCAGCAGTTCCCCCCTTGGGGCCCAGCATTTT.

This clonotype was detected a few times. V gene TRBV6-1 combines with J gene TRBJ1-5, with D possibly matching TRBD1 (6 bases). V was pared by 6 bases and J by 4 bases, with 19 bases between. Germline assignment: CDR1 MNHNS and CDR2 SASEGT. CDR3 length: 16 residues. This CDR3 reads CASREQAGGANQPQHF. The DNA for the CDR3 is TGTGCCAGCAGGGAGCAGGCCGGGGGCGCAAATCAGCCCCAGCATTTT.

There are a few counts of this clonotype. This chain uses TRBV6-1 with TRBJ1-6; the D gene is possibly TRBD1 (6 bases). The V gene lost 6 bases and the J gene lost 6 bases, with 18 bases spanning the gap. There are 16 residues in the CDR3. From germline, CDR1 is MNHNS and CDR2 SASEGT. CDR3 amino acids: CASRGGGLVPNSPLHF. The CDR3 region has the DNA TGTGCCAGCAGGGGAGGGGGGCTCGTTCCTAATTCACCCCTCCACTTT.

A few counts support this clonotype. The V gene is TRBV10-2, the J gene TRBJ2-5, with 7 bases that match TRBD2. The CDR3 spans 14 residues. The ends lost 6 bases at V and 5 bases at J; junction bases unmatched: 9. Looked up from germline, CDR1 is WSHSY and CDR2 is SAAADI. CDR3 coding DNA: TGCGCCAGCAGGAGAAGCGGGGTGGGTGAGACCCAGTACTTC. This codes for CASRRSGVGETQYF.

This rearrangement joins TRBV18 to TRBJ2-3; 7 positions agree with TRBD1. There are 14 residues in the CDR3. Germline CDR1 is KGHSH and CDR2 is LQKENI. V was pared by 4 bases and J by 1 base, with 2 bases of the junction left unmatched. The CDR3 DNA sequence: TGTGCCAGCTCACAAACAGGGGGCACAGATACGCAGTATTTT. This sequence encodes CASSQTGGTDTQYF.

V and J are TRBV6-1 and TRBJ1-6; D unresolved. Trimming removed 1 base at V and 14 bases at J, with 6 bases between. The CDR3 is 11 amino acids. Germline V gene lookup returns CDR1 MNHNS and CDR2 SASEGT. The CDR3 DNA sequence: TGTGCCAGCAGTGAAGGCCCTACCCTCCACTTT. This sequence encodes CASSEGPTLHF.